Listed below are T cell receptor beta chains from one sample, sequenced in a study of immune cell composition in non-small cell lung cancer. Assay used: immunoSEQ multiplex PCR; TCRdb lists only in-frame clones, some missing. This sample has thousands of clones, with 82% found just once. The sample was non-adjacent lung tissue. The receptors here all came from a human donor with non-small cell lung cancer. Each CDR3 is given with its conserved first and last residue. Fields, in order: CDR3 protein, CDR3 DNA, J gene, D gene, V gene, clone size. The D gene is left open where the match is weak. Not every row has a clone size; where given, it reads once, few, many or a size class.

CDR3 protein: CASSLQGRQPQHF
CDR3 DNA: TGTGCCAGCAGTTTACAGGGGCGACAGCCCCAGCATTTT
J gene: TRBJ1-5
D gene: NA
V gene: TRBV27
clone size: few

CDR3 protein: CASSFGLAGGYNEQFF
CDR3 DNA: TGTGCCAGCAGTTTCGGGCTAGCGGGAGGGTACAATGAGCAGTTCTTC
J gene: TRBJ2-1
D gene: TRBD2
V gene: TRBV28
clone size: NA

CDR3 protein: CASSLTYSGENNEQFF
CDR3 DNA: TGTGCCAGCAGTTTAACCTATAGCGGGGAGAACAATGAGCAGTTCTTC
J gene: TRBJ2-1
D gene: TRBD2
V gene: TRBV28
clone size: NA

CDR3 protein: CASSQGPDRATDTQYF
CDR3 DNA: TGCGCCAGCAGCCAAGGTCCAGACAGGGCCACAGATACGCAGTATTTT
J gene: TRBJ2-3
D gene: TRBD1
V gene: TRBV4-1
clone size: NA

CDR3 protein: CASSPDSLGTDTQYF
CDR3 DNA: TGTGCCAGCAGCCCAGACAGCCTCGGCACAGATACGCAGTATTTT
J gene: TRBJ2-3
D gene: NA
V gene: TRBV7-2
clone size: few

CDR3 protein: CASSPGQGVTEAFF
CDR3 DNA: TGTGCCAGCTCACCGGGGCAGGGGGTCACTGAAGCTTTCTTT
J gene: TRBJ1-1
D gene: TRBD1
V gene: TRBV18
clone size: NA

CDR3 protein: CASSVAASGYNEQFF
CDR3 DNA: TGTGCCAGCAGCGTAGCGGCTAGCGGCTACAATGAGCAGTTCTTC
J gene: TRBJ2-1
D gene: TRBD2
V gene: TRBV9
clone size: NA

CDR3 protein: CASSHDRSSTDTQYF
CDR3 DNA: TGTGCCAGCAGCCATGACAGATCTAGCACAGATACGCAGTATTTT
J gene: TRBJ2-3
D gene: NA
V gene: TRBV5-8
clone size: few

CDR3 protein: CASSPGSNYGYTF
CDR3 DNA: TGCGCCAGCAGCCCAGGAAGTAACTATGGCTACACCTTC
J gene: TRBJ1-2
D gene: NA
V gene: TRBV5-1
clone size: NA

CDR3 protein: CASSPVGGGSSYEQYF
CDR3 DNA: TGTGCCAGCAGCCCCGTGGGGGGAGGCAGCTCCTACGAGCAGTACTTC
J gene: TRBJ2-7
D gene: NA
V gene: TRBV7-6
clone size: NA

CDR3 protein: CASSLSGVGQETQYF
CDR3 DNA: TGTGCCAGCAGCTTATCGGGAGTTGGCCAAGAGACCCAGTACTTC
J gene: TRBJ2-5
D gene: NA
V gene: TRBV7-3
clone size: NA

CDR3 protein: CASQRGAGELFF
CDR3 DNA: TGTGCCAGCCAAAGGGGTGCCGGGGAGCTGTTTTTT
J gene: TRBJ2-2
D gene: NA
V gene: TRBV2
clone size: NA

CDR3 protein: CASSPYRERGNEKLFF
CDR3 DNA: TGTGCCAGCAGCCCCTACAGGGAACGGGGCAATGAAAAACTGTTTTTT
J gene: TRBJ1-4
D gene: NA
V gene: TRBV5-5
clone size: NA

CDR3 protein: CASSVWGGTYEQYF
CDR3 DNA: TGTGCCAGTAGTGTCTGGGGGGGAACCTACGAGCAGTACTTC
J gene: TRBJ2-7
D gene: TRBD2
V gene: TRBV19
clone size: once

CDR3 protein: CASSRDRNQPQHF
CDR3 DNA: TGTGCCAGCAGTCGGGACAGAAATCAGCCCCAGCATTTT
J gene: TRBJ1-5
D gene: TRBD1
V gene: TRBV2
clone size: NA

CDR3 protein: CASSQVGQGWGYTF
CDR3 DNA: TGTGCCAGCAGCCAAGTGGGGCAGGGATGGGGCTACACCTTC
J gene: TRBJ1-2
D gene: NA
V gene: TRBV28
clone size: NA

CDR3 protein: CASSFGRGPYEQYF
CDR3 DNA: TGCGCCAGCAGCTTCGGCAGGGGTCCCTACGAGCAGTACTTC
J gene: TRBJ2-7
D gene: NA
V gene: TRBV5-1
clone size: once

CDR3 protein: CASSLTGYGANVLTF
CDR3 DNA: TGTGCCAGCAGCTTAACGGGGTACGGGGCCAACGTCCTGACTTTC
J gene: TRBJ2-6
D gene: NA
V gene: TRBV5-4
clone size: NA

CDR3 protein: CASSLSTGGHREQYF
CDR3 DNA: TGTGCCAGCAGCTTAAGCACAGGGGGCCACCGCGAGCAGTACTTC
J gene: TRBJ2-7
D gene: TRBD1
V gene: TRBV7-6
clone size: NA

CDR3 protein: CASSQDTVTEAFF
CDR3 DNA: TGTGCCAGCAGCCAAGACACGGTCACTGAAGCTTTCTTT
J gene: TRBJ1-1
D gene: NA
V gene: TRBV4-2
clone size: NA

CDR3 protein: CASSQGGPYSNQPQHF
CDR3 DNA: TGCGCCAGCAGCCAAGGGGGGCCCTATAGCAATCAGCCCCAGCATTTT
J gene: TRBJ1-5
D gene: NA
V gene: TRBV4-3
clone size: NA

CDR3 protein: CASSLGAVVTDGYTF
CDR3 DNA: TGTGCCAGCAGCTTAGGGGCAGTAGTCACAGACGGCTACACCTTC
J gene: TRBJ1-2
D gene: NA
V gene: TRBV7-9
clone size: NA

CDR3 protein: CASSLVSRSTDTQYF
CDR3 DNA: TGTGCCAGCAGCTTGGTTAGCCGGAGCACAGATACGCAGTATTTT
J gene: TRBJ2-3
D gene: NA
V gene: TRBV7-9
clone size: NA

CDR3 protein: CATFSRGTEAFF
CDR3 DNA: TGTGCCACCTTCTCGCGGGGCACTGAAGCTTTCTTT
J gene: TRBJ1-1
D gene: NA
V gene: TRBV28
clone size: NA

CDR3 protein: CASLRNDLNQPQHF
CDR3 DNA: TGTGCCAGCCTCAGGAATGATCTCAATCAGCCCCAGCATTTT
J gene: TRBJ1-5
D gene: NA
V gene: TRBV28
clone size: NA

CDR3 protein: CASSATGNTDTQYF
CDR3 DNA: TGTGCCAGCAGCGCGACAGGGAACACAGATACGCAGTATTTT
J gene: TRBJ2-3
D gene: TRBD1
V gene: TRBV14
clone size: NA